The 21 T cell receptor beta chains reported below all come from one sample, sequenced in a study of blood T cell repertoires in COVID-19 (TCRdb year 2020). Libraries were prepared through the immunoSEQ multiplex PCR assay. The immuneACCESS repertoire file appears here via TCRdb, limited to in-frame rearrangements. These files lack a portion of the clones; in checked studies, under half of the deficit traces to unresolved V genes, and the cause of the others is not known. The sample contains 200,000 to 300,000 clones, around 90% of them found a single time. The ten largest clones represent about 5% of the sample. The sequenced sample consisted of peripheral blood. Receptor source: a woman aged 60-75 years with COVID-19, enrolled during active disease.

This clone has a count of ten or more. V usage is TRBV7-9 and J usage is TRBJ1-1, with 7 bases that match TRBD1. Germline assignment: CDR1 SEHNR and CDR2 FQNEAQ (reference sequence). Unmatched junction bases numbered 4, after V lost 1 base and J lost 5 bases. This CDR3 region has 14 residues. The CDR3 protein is CASSLVQGITEAFF. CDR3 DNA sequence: TGTGCCAGCAGCTTAGTACAGGGGATAACTGAAGCTTTCTTT.

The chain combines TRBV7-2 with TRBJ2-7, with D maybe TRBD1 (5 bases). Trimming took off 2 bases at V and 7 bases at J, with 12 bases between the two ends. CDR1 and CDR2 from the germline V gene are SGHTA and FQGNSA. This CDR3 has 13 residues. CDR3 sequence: CASSLLRDGEQYF. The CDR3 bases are TGTGCCAGCAGCTTACTCAGGGATGGAGAGCAGTACTTC. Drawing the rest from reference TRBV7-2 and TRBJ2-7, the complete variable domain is GAGVSQSPSNKVTEKGKDVELRCDPISGHTALYWYRQSLGQGLEFLIYFQGNSAPDKSGLPSDRFSAERTGGSVSTLTIQRTQQEDSAVYLCASSLLRDGEQYFGPGTRLTVT.

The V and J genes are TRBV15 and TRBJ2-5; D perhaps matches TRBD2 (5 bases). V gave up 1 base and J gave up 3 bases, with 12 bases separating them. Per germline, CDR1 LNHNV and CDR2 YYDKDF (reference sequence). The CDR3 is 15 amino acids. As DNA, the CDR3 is TGTGCCACCAGCAGAGGTAGCGTGAAAGAAGAGACCCAGTACTTC. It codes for CATSRGSVKEETQYF. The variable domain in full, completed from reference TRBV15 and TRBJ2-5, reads DAMVIQNPRYQVTQFGKPVTLSCSQTLNHNVMYWYQQKSSQAPKLLFHYYDKDFNNEADTPDNFQSRRPNTSFCFLDIRSPGLGDTAMYLCATSRGSVKEETQYFGPGTRLLVL.

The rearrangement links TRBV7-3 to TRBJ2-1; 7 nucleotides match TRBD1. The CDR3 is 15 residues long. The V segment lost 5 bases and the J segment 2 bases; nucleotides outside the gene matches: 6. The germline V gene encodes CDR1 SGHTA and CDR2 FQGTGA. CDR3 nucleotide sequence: TGTGCCAGCAGCCCGACGGGACAGCCCTACAATGAGCAGTTCTTC. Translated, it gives CASSPTGQPYNEQFF. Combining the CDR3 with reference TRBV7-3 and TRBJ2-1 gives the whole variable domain GAGVSQTPSNKVTEKGKYVELRCDPISGHTALYWYRQSLGQGPEFLIYFQGTGAADDSGLPNDRFFAVRPEGSVSTLKIQRTERGDSAVYLCASSPTGQPYNEQFFGPGTRLTVL.

The CDR3 reads CATSRDRTSGYDEQFF. In DNA, the CDR3 is TGTGCCACCAGCAGAGATCGAACTAGCGGGTACGATGAGCAGTTCTTC. V gene TRBV15 combines with J gene TRBJ2-1, with 9 positions matching TRBD2. V gave up 0 bases and J gave up 8 bases; unmatched junction bases: 8. Germline V gives CDR1 LNHNV, CDR2 YYDKDF (reference sequence). The CDR3 length is 16 residues.

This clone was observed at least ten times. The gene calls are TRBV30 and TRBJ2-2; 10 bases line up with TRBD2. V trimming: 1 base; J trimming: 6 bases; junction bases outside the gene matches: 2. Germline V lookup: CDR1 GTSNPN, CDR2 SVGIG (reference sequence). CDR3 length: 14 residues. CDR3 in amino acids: CAWSASGSSGELFF. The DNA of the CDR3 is TGTGCCTGGAGTGCTAGCGGGAGTTCCGGGGAGCTGTTTTTT.

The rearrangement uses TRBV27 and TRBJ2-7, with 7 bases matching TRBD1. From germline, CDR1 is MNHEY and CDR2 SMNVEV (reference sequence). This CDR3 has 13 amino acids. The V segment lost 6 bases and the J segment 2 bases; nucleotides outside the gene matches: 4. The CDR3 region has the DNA TGTGCCAGCAGAAAAGGGGGCCCCTACGAGCAGTACTTC. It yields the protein CASRKGGPYEQYF.

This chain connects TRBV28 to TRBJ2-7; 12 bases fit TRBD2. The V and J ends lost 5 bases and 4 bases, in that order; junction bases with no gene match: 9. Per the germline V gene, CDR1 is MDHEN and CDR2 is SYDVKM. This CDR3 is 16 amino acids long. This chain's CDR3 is CASSPYRLAGAYEQYF. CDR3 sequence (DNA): TGTGCCAGCAGTCCGTATCGACTAGCGGGAGCTTACGAGCAGTACTTC.

CDR3 coding DNA: TGTGCCAGCAGTCAACAGGGACTCGTTTGGAACATTCAGTACTTC. Amino acid sequence: CASSQQGLVWNIQYF. The rearrangement joins TRBV3-1 (or the pseudogene TRBV3-2) to TRBJ2-4, with D perhaps assigned TRBD1 or TRBD2 (6 bases each). Germline V gene lookup returns CDR1 LGHDT and CDR2 YNNKEL (reference sequence). V was trimmed by 6 bases and J by 7 bases, leaving 19 bases between them. This CDR3 comprises 15 residues.

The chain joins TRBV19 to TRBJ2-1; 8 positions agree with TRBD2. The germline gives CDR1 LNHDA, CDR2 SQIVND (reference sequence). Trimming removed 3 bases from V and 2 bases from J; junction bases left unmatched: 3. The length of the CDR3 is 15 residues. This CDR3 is CASSIPAGAYNEQFF. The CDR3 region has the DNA TGTGCCAGTAGTATCCCAGCGGGAGCCTACAATGAGCAGTTCTTC. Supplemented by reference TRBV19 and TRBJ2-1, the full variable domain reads DGGITQSPKYLFRKEGQNVTLSCEQNLNHDAMYWYRQDPGQGLRLIYYSQIVNDFQKGDIAEGYSVSREKKESFPLTVTSAQKNPTAFYLCASSIPAGAYNEQFFGPGTRLTVL.

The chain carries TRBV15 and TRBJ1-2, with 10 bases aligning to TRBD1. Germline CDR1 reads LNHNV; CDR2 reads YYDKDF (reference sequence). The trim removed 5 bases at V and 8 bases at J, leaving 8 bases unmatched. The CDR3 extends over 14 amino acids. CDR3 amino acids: CATSGGTGAAGYTF. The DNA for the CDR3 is TGTGCCACCAGCGGGGGGACAGGGGCAGCCGGCTACACCTTC. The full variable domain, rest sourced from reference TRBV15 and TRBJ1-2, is DAMVIQNPRYQVTQFGKPVTLSCSQTLNHNVMYWYQQKSSQAPKLLFHYYDKDFNNEADTPDNFQSRRPNTSFCFLDIRSPGLGDTAMYLCATSGGTGAAGYTFGSGTRLTVV.

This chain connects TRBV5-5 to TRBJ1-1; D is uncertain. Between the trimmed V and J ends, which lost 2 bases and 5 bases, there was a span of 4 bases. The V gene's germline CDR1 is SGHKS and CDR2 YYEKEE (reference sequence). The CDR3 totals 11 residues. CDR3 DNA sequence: TGTGCCAGCAGCTTTAAAACTGAAGCTTTCTTT. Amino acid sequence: CASSFKTEAFF.

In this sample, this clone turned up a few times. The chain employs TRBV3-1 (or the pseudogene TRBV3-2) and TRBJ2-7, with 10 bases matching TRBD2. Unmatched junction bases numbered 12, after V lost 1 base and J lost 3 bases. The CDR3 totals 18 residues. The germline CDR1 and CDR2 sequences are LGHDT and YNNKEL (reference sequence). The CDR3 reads CASSQGVLAGVVFYEQYF. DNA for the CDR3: TGTGCCAGCAGCCAAGGTGTGCTAGCGGGAGTGGTTTTCTACGAGCAGTACTTC.

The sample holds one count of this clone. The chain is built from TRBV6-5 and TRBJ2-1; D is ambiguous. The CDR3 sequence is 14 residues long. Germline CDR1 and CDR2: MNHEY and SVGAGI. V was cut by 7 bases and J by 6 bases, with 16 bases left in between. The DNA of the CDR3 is TGTGCCAGCACCTCCGGCGGCTCTCTCAATGAGCAGTTCTTC. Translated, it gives CASTSGGSLNEQFF.

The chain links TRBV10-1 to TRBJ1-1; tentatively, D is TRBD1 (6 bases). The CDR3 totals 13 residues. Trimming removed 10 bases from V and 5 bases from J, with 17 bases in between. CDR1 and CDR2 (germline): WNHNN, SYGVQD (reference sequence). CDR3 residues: CATPDSDRTEAFF. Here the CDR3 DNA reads TGCGCCACCCCGGACAGTGATCGGACTGAAGCTTTCTTT.

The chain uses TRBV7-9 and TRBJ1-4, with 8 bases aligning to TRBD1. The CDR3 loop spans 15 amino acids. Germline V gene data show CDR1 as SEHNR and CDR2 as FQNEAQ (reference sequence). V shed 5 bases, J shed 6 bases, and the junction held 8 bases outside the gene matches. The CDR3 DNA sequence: TGTGCCAGCAGCCTATACAGGGGGGATGATGAAAAACTGTTTTTT. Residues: CASSLYRGDDEKLFF.

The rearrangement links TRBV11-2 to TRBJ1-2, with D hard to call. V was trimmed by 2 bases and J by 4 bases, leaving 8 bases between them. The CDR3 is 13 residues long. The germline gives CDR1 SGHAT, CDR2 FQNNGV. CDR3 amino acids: CASSLSSTYGYTF. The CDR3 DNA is TGTGCCAGCAGCTTATCCAGTACCTATGGCTACACCTTC.

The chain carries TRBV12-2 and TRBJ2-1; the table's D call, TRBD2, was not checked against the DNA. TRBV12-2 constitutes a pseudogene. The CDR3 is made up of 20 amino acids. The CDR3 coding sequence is TGTGCAAGTCGCTTAGCGGTGCGGCGGGAGGGCCGTAGGTCCTACAATGAGCAGTTCTTC. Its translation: CASRLAVRREGRRSYNEQFF.

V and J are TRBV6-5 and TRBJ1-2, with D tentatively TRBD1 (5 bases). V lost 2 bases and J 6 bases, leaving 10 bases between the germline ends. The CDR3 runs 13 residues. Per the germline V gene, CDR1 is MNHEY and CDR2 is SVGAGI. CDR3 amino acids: CASSYRGGDGYTF. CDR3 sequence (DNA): TGTGCCAGCAGTTACCGTGGGGGGGATGGCTACACCTTC.

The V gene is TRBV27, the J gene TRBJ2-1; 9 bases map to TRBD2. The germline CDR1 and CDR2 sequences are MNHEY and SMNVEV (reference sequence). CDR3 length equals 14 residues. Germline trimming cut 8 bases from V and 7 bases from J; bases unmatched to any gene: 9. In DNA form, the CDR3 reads TGTGCCAGCCGCACGGCGGGAGGGAGGAATGAGCAGTTCTTC. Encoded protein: CASRTAGGRNEQFF.

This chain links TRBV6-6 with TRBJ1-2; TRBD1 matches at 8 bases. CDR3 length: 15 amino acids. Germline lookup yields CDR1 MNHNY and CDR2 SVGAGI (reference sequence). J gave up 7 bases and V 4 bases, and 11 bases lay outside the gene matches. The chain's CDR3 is CASSSRRTGIFGYTF. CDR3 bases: TGTGCCAGCAGTTCGAGGCGGACAGGGATCTTTGGCTACACCTTC.